The source of this T cell receptor beta chain is a study of T-cell memory formation after mild COVID-19. Findings and limits, study-wide: That cross-reactive memory joined was suggested by some responding clones appearing in pre-infection memory.

The CDR3 consists of 14 residues. The germline CDR1 and CDR2 sequences are DFQATT and SNEGSKA (reference sequence). The trim removed 5 bases at V and 0 bases at J, leaving 7 bases unmatched. TCRdb analysed the 5' RACE reads with MiXCR anew, one entry per CDR3 protein. The sample yields 35,000 to 55,000 distinct CDR3 sequences, 8% to 10% seen once. This clonotype appeared many times. The antigen remains unidentified. The chain employs TRBV20-1 and TRBJ2-7; 7 bases are a match to TRBD1. The specimen was PBMCs or a T cell subset sorted from them (not recorded which). The clonotype originates from an adult woman who had mild COVID-19 (a few samples of this study predate the infection). Cell type and time point are not known. CDR3 sequence reads: CSAQTGSGSYEQYF. In DNA, the CDR3 is TGCAGTGCTCAGACAGGGTCGGGCTCCTACGAGCAGTACTTC.